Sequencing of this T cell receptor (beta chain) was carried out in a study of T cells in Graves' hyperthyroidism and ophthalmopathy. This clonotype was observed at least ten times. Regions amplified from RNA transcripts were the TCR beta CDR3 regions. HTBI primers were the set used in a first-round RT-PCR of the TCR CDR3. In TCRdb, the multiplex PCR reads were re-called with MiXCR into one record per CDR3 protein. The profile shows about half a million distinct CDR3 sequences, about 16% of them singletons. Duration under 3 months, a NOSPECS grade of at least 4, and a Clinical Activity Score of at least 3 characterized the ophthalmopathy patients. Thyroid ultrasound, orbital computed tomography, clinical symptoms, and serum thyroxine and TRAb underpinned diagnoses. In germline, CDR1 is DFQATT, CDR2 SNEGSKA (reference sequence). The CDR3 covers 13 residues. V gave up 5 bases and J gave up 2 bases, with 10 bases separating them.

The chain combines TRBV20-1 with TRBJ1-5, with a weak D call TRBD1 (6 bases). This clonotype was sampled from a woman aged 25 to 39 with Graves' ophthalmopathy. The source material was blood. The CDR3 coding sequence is TGCAGTGCTCCACAGGGCCGCAATCAGCCCCAGCATTTT. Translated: CSAPQGRNQPQHF.